Here is one T cell receptor beta chain with its context. Its cognate antigen is unknown. The data were obtained in a study of a mutant IDH1 vaccine in newly diagnosed glioma. Across the whole study: Patients under treatment included around 60% males and about 38% females and had a mean age of approximately 44 years. Antecedent treatment encompassed radiotherapy, temozolomide, or their combination; the majority received both. Study-level findings and limits: Changes to the top peripheral T cell clonotypes appeared unrelated to pseudoprogression. Detectable vaccine-induced immune responses arose in 93.3% of patients.

Noted time point: week 11, during vaccination. With topical imiquimod, each dose of the vaccine consisted of 300 ug of mutant IDH1 20-mer peptide. The assay was immunoSEQ multiplex PCR, and TCRdb's table has in-frame clones only and misses some. In the table there are roughly 57,000 clones, 89% of which are singletons. The receptor comes from a man aged 40-55 years with glioma. Sequencing was performed on PBMCs, taken from a glioma patient whose treatment included an IDH1 peptide vaccine.

This CDR3 is CASSEAGTGGSQPQHF. For the CDR3, the DNA is TGTGCCAGCAGTGAAGCTGGGACAGGGGGCTCTCAGCCCCAGCATTTT. The rearrangement uses TRBV6-1 and TRBJ1-5, with 12 nucleotides matching TRBD1. The length of the CDR3 is 16 residues. Germline CDR1 is MNHNS and CDR2 is SASEGT. The ends lost 0 bases at V and 6 bases at J; junction bases unmatched: 3.